This TCR beta chain was recovered during a study of blood T cell repertoires in COVID-19. Whole-study context: COVID-19 samples from acute and convalescent phases originated in the United States, Italy and Spain. PBMCs, B-cell-depleted T cells, or T cells were the source of the cDNA or gDNA that made up the material.

Per germline, CDR1 SGHVS and CDR2 FNYEAQ. V gave up 1 base and J gave up 2 bases, with 14 bases separating them. The CDR3 has 16 amino acids. Per the original methods: Scientists estimated how many nucleated cells there were by amplifying reference gene primers. The repertoire was sequenced with immunoSEQ multiplex PCR; TCRdb's copy has only in-frame clones and lacks some. V and J calls plus clone size are reproduced from that table; the DNA served to infer D and trimming. The sample shows some 240,000 clones, roughly 82% of them seen only once. Sample: peripheral blood. The source of this sequence is a woman aged 40 to 50 who had recovered from COVID-19. This chain connects TRBV7-6 to TRBJ2-5; D is perhaps TRBD2 (7 bases). The CDR3 bases are TGTGCCAGCAGCTTAGGGGGGGGCCTGCCGCAAGAGACCCAGTACTTC. Residues: CASSLGGGLPQETQYF.